This T cell receptor (beta chain) appears in the sequencing data of a study of T cell responses to AZD1222 COVID-19 vaccine. Measured with immunoSEQ multiplex PCR; TCRdb has only the in-frame clones, and not every one. The table lists tens of thousands of clones, roughly nine tenths of them singletons, with 28% in the top ten. This clone was observed once. The antigen is unknown. Analysis merged second doses at about 4 or about 12 weeks. The CDR3 totals 13 residues. Germline V lookup: CDR1 MDHEN, CDR2 SYDVKM. The V segment lost 6 bases and the J segment 7 bases; nucleotides outside the gene matches: 4. Broader study findings: Donors, mostly white British, included more females; clonal diversity was possibly underestimated.

Sequencing used peripheral blood, obtained 28 days after the second AZD1222 dose. The chain has TRBV28 and TRBJ2-3; 10 bases line up with TRBD2. The clonotype was recovered from an adult who received the AZD1222 COVID-19 vaccine. CDR3 DNA sequence: TGTGCCAGCAGCCTAGCGGGGGCCTATACGCAGTATTTT. This codes for CASSLAGAYTQYF.